The rows below give T cell receptor beta chains drawn from one sample of a study of control samples from healthy donors and cancer patients. Generated by immunoSEQ multiplex PCR, the TCRdb table keeps only in-frame clones and is missing some. The sample has some 120,000 clones; roughly 90% are singletons. The material sequenced was blood. All receptors derive from a man in his late teens or twenties in good health. The CDR3 runs from the conserved cysteine through the conserved F or W. D genes are given only for firm matches.

D	V	J	CDR3
-	TRBV25-1	TRBJ1-6	CASQNSGYNNSPLHF
TRBD2	TRBV4-2	TRBJ2-7	CASSHGGLEASYEQYF
-	TRBV3-1/TRBV3-2	TRBJ2-5	CASSQALQETQYF
-	TRBV6-4	TRBJ2-1	CASSDAYNEQFF
TRBD1	TRBV7-2	TRBJ2-3	CASSEYRGIRPDTQYF
TRBD1	TRBV6-1	TRBJ1-5	CASSESDRDGGQPQHF
-	TRBV12-3/TRBV12-4	TRBJ2-5	CASSPGGRETQYF
TRBD1	TRBV6-1	TRBJ1-1	CASSGGCRGGSAEAFF
-	TRBV5-1	TRBJ1-5	CASRLTGDRGQPQHF
TRBD1	TRBV24-1	TRBJ2-5	CATSDGRTGGAETQYF
-	TRBV14	TRBJ1-2	CASSQDYFRINYGYTF
TRBD1	TRBV15	TRBJ1-3	CATSLKQGSGNTIYF
TRBD1	TRBV3-1/TRBV3-2	TRBJ2-1	CASSQDPPGGIDEQFF
-	TRBV7-2	TRBJ1-4	CASSFGGATNEKLFF
TRBD1	TRBV27	TRBJ2-3	CASSRGTGTADTQYF
TRBD1	TRBV5-1	TRBJ2-7	CASSLWGQGGEQYF
-	TRBV4-1	TRBJ2-2	CASSPLSLRSGELFF
-	TRBV6-2/TRBV6-3	TRBJ2-2	CASSALGWGTGELFF
-	TRBV19	TRBJ1-5	CASSIVLRYNQPQHF
TRBD1	TRBV10-3	TRBJ1-5	CAISELDRVLPQHF
-	TRBV7-9	TRBJ2-3	CASSPAGTQYF
TRBD1	TRBV7-9	TRBJ1-1	CASSRDRRTEAFF
-	TRBV10-2	TRBJ2-3	CASSESIQSSTDTQYF
TRBD1	TRBV6-5	TRBJ2-7	CASSYSVTGTYEQYF
-	TRBV15	TRBJ1-1	CATSTSGRVNTEAFF
-	TRBV5-6	TRBJ2-3	CASSLLGPSTDTQYF
-	TRBV29-1	TRBJ2-3	CSVEDKTASDTQYF
-	TRBV21-1	TRBJ1-5	CASSAVGVQNRVGQPQHF
TRBD2	TRBV19	TRBJ2-3	CASSTYSGESFTDTQYF
-	TRBV27	TRBJ1-2	CASSSGKVGYTF
TRBD2	TRBV2	TRBJ2-5	CASRERGGMETQYF
TRBD1	TRBV14	TRBJ1-1	CASSYFRGHTEAFF
TRBD1	TRBV7-3	TRBJ2-1	CASSLLPTGTGGSNEQFF
TRBD1	TRBV20-1	TRBJ2-1	CSATGGNEQFF
-	TRBV2	TRBJ2-7	CASSEYQVGTYEQYF
TRBD1	TRBV30	TRBJ1-2	CAWRQGPGYTF
TRBD1	TRBV5-6	TRBJ2-2	CASSLTGQGVIRTGELFF
TRBD1	TRBV24-1	TRBJ2-7	CATSARTGTYEQYF
-	TRBV18	TRBJ2-7	CASSRQGRDEQYF
TRBD1	TRBV6-7	TRBJ1-2	CASTTGQGNYGYTF
TRBD1	TRBV10-3	TRBJ1-2	CAISEGWGQVVF